The 28 T cell receptor beta chains given below trace back to one sample, sequenced in a study of early T cells in non-severe SARS-CoV-2 infection. TCRdb analysed the 5' RACE reads with MiXCR anew, one entry per CDR3 protein. In the table there are some 90,000 distinct CDR3 sequences, under 15% of which are singletons. The sequenced sample was whole blood. Every receptor here comes from an adult who was a healthcare worker with PCR-confirmed SARS-CoV-2 infection or an uninfected control (not recorded which).

The chain joins TRBV28 to TRBJ2-7; D gene unclear. The CDR3 length is 13 residues. CDR1 and CDR2 (germline): MDHEN, SYDVKM. V was clipped by 3 bases and J by 1 base, with 7 bases between them. The CDR3 nucleotides read TGTGCCAGCAGTTTCGGGCGGTCCTACGAGCAGTACTTC. As protein: CASSFGRSYEQYF.

This clonotype was counted at least ten times. This chain connects TRBV21-1 to TRBJ2-7; the table calls TRBD1, which could not be checked here. TRBV21-1 is reported as a pseudogene. CDR3 length equals 13 residues. As DNA, the CDR3 is TGTGCCAGCAGCAAGGGACCCACCTACGAGCAGTACTTC. Its protein is CASSKGPTYEQYF.

The CDR3 region has the DNA TGTGCCATCACAGGAGGCTATGGCTACACCTTC. Translated: CAITGGYGYTF. V gene TRBV10-3 combines with J gene TRBJ1-2, with D hard to call. Germline values: CDR1 ENHRY, CDR2 SYGVKD. The CDR3 spans 11 residues. Trimming pared 7 bases from V and 4 bases from J, leaving 7 bases between.

The sample holds a few counts of this clonotype. The rearrangement links TRBV20-1 to TRBJ2-7; D remains ambiguous. The V end lost 5 bases, the J end lost 0 bases, and 14 bases lay between the germline ends. CDR3 size: 14 residues. Per germline, CDR1 DFQATT and CDR2 SNEGSKA (reference sequence). The CDR3: CSAAFPPRSYEQYF. The CDR3 nucleotides read TGCAGTGCTGCTTTCCCTCCCCGCTCCTACGAGCAGTACTTC.

This clonotype was picked up a small number of times. The CDR3 loop reads CASSNGNREQYF. CDR3 sequence (DNA): TGCGCCAGTTCCAACGGGAATAGGGAGCAGTACTTC. The chain links TRBV10-1 to TRBJ2-7; TRBD2 is a possible D gene (5 bases). Germline values: CDR1 WNHNN, CDR2 SYGVQD (reference sequence). The V end was cut by 9 bases, the J end by 7 bases, with 16 bases between. The CDR3 contains 12 residues.

This clonotype came up many times. The V and J genes are TRBV2 and TRBJ2-1; 10 positions agree with TRBD2. CDR3 size: 15 residues. Germline values: CDR1 SNHLY, CDR2 FYNNEI. Trimming took 4 bases from V and 7 from J; bases not matched to a gene: 7. CDR3 in amino acids: CASSAPSGRGNEQFF. CDR3 coding DNA: TGTGCCAGCAGTGCACCTAGCGGGAGAGGAAATGAGCAGTTCTTC. Full variable domain (rest looked up from reference TRBV2 and TRBJ2-1): EPEVTQTPSHQVTQMGQEVILRCVPISNHLYFYWYRQILGQKVEFLVSFYNNEISEKSEIFDDQFSVERPDGSNFTLKIRSTKLEDSAMYFCASSAPSGRGNEQFFGPGTRLTVL.

This clonotype was observed a few times. The chain employs TRBV7-9 and TRBJ2-7; perhaps D is TRBD1 or TRBD2 (5 bases each). V was cut by 5 bases and J by 1 base, with 15 bases left in between. Germline V CDR1 and CDR2: SEHNR, FQNEAQ (reference sequence). This CDR3 contains 15 residues. The CDR3 is CASSPPGHVSYEQYF. The CDR3 DNA reads TGTGCCAGCAGCCCGCCGGGGCACGTTTCCTACGAGCAGTACTTC.

V and J are TRBV10-3 and TRBJ1-3, with D unresolved. Germline V gene lookup returns CDR1 ENHRY and CDR2 SYGVKD. The CDR3 contains 13 residues. With 8 bases removed from V and 0 bases from J, the gap between germline ends came to 8 bases. CDR3 in amino acids: CAIRPSSGNTIYF. DNA for the CDR3: TGTGCCATCCGACCGAGCTCTGGAAACACCATATATTTT.

This clonotype was seen ten or more times. The chain combines TRBV10-3 with TRBJ2-1; D ambiguous. V lost 6 bases to trimming and J lost 7 bases, with 13 bases between them. Germline CDR1 ENHRY, CDR2 SYGVKD. This CDR3 is 13 amino acids long. The CDR3 DNA follows: TGTGCCATCAGGGAGACCGAACTTAATGAGCAGTTCTTC. It translates to CAIRETELNEQFF.

This chain uses TRBV16 with TRBJ2-5, with D perhaps TRBD1 or TRBD2 (6 bases each). CDR3 size: 14 residues. V gave up 0 bases and J gave up 5 bases, with 10 bases separating them. Germline CDR1 is KGHSY and CDR2 is FQNENV. The CDR3 sequence: CASSQSRGPETQYF. The CDR3 nucleotides read TGTGCCAGCAGCCAATCACGGGGGCCCGAGACCCAGTACTTC. The full variable domain, with the rest looked up from reference TRBV16 and TRBJ2-5, is GEEVAQTPKHLVRGEGQKAKLYCAPIKGHSYVFWYQQVLKNEFKFLISFQNENVFDETGMPKERFSAKCLPNSPCSLEIQATKLEDSAVYFCASSQSRGPETQYFGPGTRLLVL.

V usage is TRBV5-1 and J usage is TRBJ2-7, with TRBD1 matching over 9 bases. Per germline, CDR1 SGHRS and CDR2 YFSETQ. V trimming: 4 bases; J trimming: 3 bases; junction bases outside the gene matches: 5. The CDR3 contains 14 residues. Here the CDR3 reads CASSTRQGVYEQYF. Written as DNA, the CDR3 is TGCGCCAGCAGCACGCGACAGGGGGTCTACGAGCAGTACTTC.

This chain joins TRBV7-2 and TRBJ2-4, with 7 bases aligning to TRBD2. Trimming cost V 5 bases and J 9 bases; bases outside gene matches: 4. This CDR3 contains 12 residues. Germline CDR1 is SGHTA and CDR2 is FQGNSA. CDR3 sequence reads: CASSLVAGIQYF. CDR3 coding DNA: TGTGCCAGCAGCCTAGTAGCGGGCATTCAGTACTTC. The whole variable domain, remainder taken from reference TRBV7-2 and TRBJ2-4, is GAGVSQSPSNKVTEKGKDVELRCDPISGHTALYWYRQSLGQGLEFLIYFQGNSAPDKSGLPSDRFSAERTGGSVSTLTIQRTQQEDSAVYLCASSLVAGIQYFGAGTRLSVL.

In DNA, the CDR3 is TGCGCCAGCAGTACCGACGGGGAACTTGAGACCCAGTACTTC. Its protein is CASSTDGELETQYF. V gene TRBV4-1 combines with J gene TRBJ2-5; tentative D call: TRBD2 (5 bases). The CDR3 totals 14 residues. Trimming shortened V by 6 bases and J by 5 bases, and 16 bases separated the two germline ends. Germline V gene lookup returns CDR1 MGHRA and CDR2 YSYEKL.

This clonotype was detected many times. The rearrangement joins TRBV4-1 to TRBJ1-3; possible D gene TRBD1, 5 bases. The CDR3 length is 17 residues. The V and J ends lost 1 base and 0 bases respectively, with 13 bases between them. CDR1 and CDR2 from the germline V gene are MGHRA and YSYEKL. The CDR3 protein is CASSQAQGFGSGNTIYF. The CDR3 bases are TGCGCCAGCAGCCAAGCCCAGGGTTTCGGCTCTGGAAACACCATATATTTT.

A few counts support this clonotype. J is TRBJ2-1 and V is TRBV20-1; no clear D gene. The CDR3 loop spans 12 amino acids. CDR1 and CDR2 from the germline V gene are DFQATT and SNEGSKA (reference sequence). Trimming left V 3 bases short and J 8 bases short, with 11 bases between. DNA for the CDR3: TGCAGTGCTAGGAGGAGTGGGGATGAGCAGTTCTTC. This encodes CSARRSGDEQFF.

This clonotype was counted only a few times. This chain joins TRBV4-1 and TRBJ2-5, with D unclear. CDR1 and CDR2 from the germline V gene are MGHRA and YSYEKL. The ends were cut back, 0 bases at V and 4 bases at J, with 6 bases in the middle. CDR3 length: 13 residues. The chain's CDR3 is CASSQDVRETQYF. DNA for the CDR3: TGCGCCAGCAGCCAAGATGTCCGAGAGACCCAGTACTTC.

In this sample, this clonotype turned up a few times. CDR3 residues: CASSQDLVANEKLFF. The CDR3 nucleotides read TGCGCCAGCAGCCAAGATCTGGTGGCCAATGAAAAACTGTTTTTT. The rearrangement links TRBV4-1 to TRBJ1-4; D remains ambiguous. Between the trimmed V and J ends, which lost 0 bases and 5 bases, there was a span of 10 bases. From germline, CDR1 is MGHRA and CDR2 YSYEKL. CDR3 length: 15 amino acids.

This clonotype rates as medium-sized. This chain links TRBV6-6 with TRBJ1-2, with 8 positions matching TRBD1. The junction had 11 bases not matched to a gene; V was cut back by 5 bases and J by 3 bases. This CDR3 spans 16 amino acids. In germline, CDR1 is MNHNY, CDR2 SVGAGI (reference sequence). The CDR3 DNA reads TGTGCCAGCAGTCAACCAACCAGGGGGCTGGACTATGGCTACACCTTC. Its translation: CASSQPTRGLDYGYTF.

V and J are TRBV20-1 and TRBJ1-2; D possibly corresponds to TRBD1 (5 bases). Trimming took off 3 bases at V and 5 bases at J, with 7 bases between the two ends. The CDR3 runs to 11 residues. The germline V gene encodes CDR1 DFQATT and CDR2 SNEGSKA (reference sequence). The CDR3 DNA reads TGCAGTGCTAGTTGGGGGTATGGCTACACCTTC. Translating gives CSASWGYGYTF.

The chain recombines TRBV29-1 with TRBJ2-5; 9 bases are a match to TRBD2. The CDR3 consists of 14 residues. The germline V gene encodes CDR1 SQVTM and CDR2 ANQGSEA. V lost 4 bases and J lost 3; bases outside the gene matches: 6. CDR3 nucleotide sequence: TGCAGCGTTGCTTCTGCGGGAGGGGAAGAGACCCAGTACTTC. Protein: CSVASAGGEETQYF.

This clonotype was observed a handful of times. V usage is TRBV11-2 and J usage is TRBJ2-1, with D perhaps matching TRBD1 (5 bases). The CDR3 consists of 18 residues. V lost 0 bases and J 0 bases, leaving 15 bases between the germline ends. Per the germline V gene, CDR1 is SGHAT and CDR2 is FQNNGV. CDR3 in amino acids: CASSLDRGWINSYNEQFF. The CDR3 nucleotides are TGTGCCAGCAGCTTAGATAGGGGTTGGATTAACTCCTACAATGAGCAGTTCTTC.

The rearrangement links TRBV5-1 to TRBJ1-1; no firm D call. The V gene lost 4 bases and the J gene lost 3 bases, with 13 bases spanning the gap. Germline-derived CDR1 and CDR2 are SGHRS and YFSETQ. The length of the CDR3 is 14 residues. The CDR3 loop is CASSETSGHTEAFF. In DNA, the CDR3 is TGCGCCAGCAGCGAAACCAGTGGACACACTGAAGCTTTCTTT.

This clonotype appeared once. This sequence joins TRBV25-1 and TRBJ1-5; D is ambiguous. CDR3 length equals 14 residues. CDR1 is MGHDK, CDR2 SYGVNS, per germline. The germline V and J ends were trimmed by 1 base and 7 bases, with 11 bases remaining between them. The CDR3 DNA sequence: TGTGCCAGCAGTGAATCGGTCGACCGCCAGCCCCAGCATTTT. Protein sequence: CASSESVDRQPQHF.

The sample holds a few counts of this clonotype. At one boundary the junction diverges from the germline segment, which might be a read error. This chain joins TRBV6-1 and TRBJ1-2; the D is unclear. The CDR3 covers 11 residues. Germline V gives CDR1 MNHNS, CDR2 SASEGT. The CDR3 DNA is TGTGCCAGCAGTGCGACCTATGGCTGCACCTTC. It codes for CASSATYGCTF.

This clonotype has more than one count but fewer than ten. V and J are TRBV28 and TRBJ1-1; D gene uncertain. The germline gives CDR1 MDHEN, CDR2 SYDVKM. This CDR3 is 13 amino acids long. V lost 5 bases and J lost 5, with 12 bases in between. The CDR3 protein is CASSLISDTEAFF. The CDR3 DNA sequence: TGTGCCAGCAGTCTAATTAGTGATACTGAAGCTTTCTTT.

This chain joins TRBV7-9 and TRBJ2-7; D uncertain. Looked up from germline, CDR1 is SEHNR and CDR2 is FQNEAQ (reference sequence). This CDR3 has 11 residues. Trimming took 3 bases from V and 5 from J, leaving 5 bases between them. CDR3 residues: CASSFEDEQYF. Written as DNA, the CDR3 is TGTGCCAGCAGCTTTGAAGACGAGCAGTACTTC.

This clonotype was seen ten or more times. V and J are TRBV7-9 and TRBJ1-1; D gene uncertain. Germline V gene data show CDR1 as SEHNR and CDR2 as FQNEAQ (reference sequence). The ends were cut back, 3 bases at V and 10 bases at J, with 9 bases in the middle. This CDR3 has 11 residues. The CDR3 here is CASSLATSAFF. The DNA for the CDR3 is TGTGCCAGCAGCTTGGCCACTTCAGCTTTCTTT.

This clonotype was observed a handful of times. V usage is TRBV7-9 and J usage is TRBJ2-7, with 7 bases identical to TRBD2. This CDR3 is 14 amino acids long. V trimming: 5 bases; J trimming: 6 bases; junction bases outside the gene matches: 10. Germline CDR1 reads SEHNR; CDR2 reads FQNEAQ (reference sequence). CDR3 protein: CASSPRREGSEQYF. As DNA, the CDR3 is TGTGCCAGCAGCCCCCGCAGGGAGGGTTCCGAGCAGTACTTC. Variable domain in full (rest from reference TRBV7-9 and TRBJ2-7): DTGVSQNPRHKITKRGQNVTFRCDPISEHNRLYWYRQTLGQGPEFLTYFQNEAQLEKSRLLSDRFSAERPKGSFSTLEIQRTEQGDSAMYLCASSPRREGSEQYFGPGTRLTVT.